The 8 T cell receptor beta chains in this list originate from one sample, sequenced in a study of CD8 T cells in Susac syndrome. RNA totalling about 0.5 to 1 ug underwent reverse transcription with random hexamers. Each CDR3 protein gets one entry after TCRdb re-called the immunoSEQ multiplex PCR reads with MiXCR. Of some 180,000 distinct CDR3 sequences in the sample, around 94% were seen once. The specimen was CD4+ T cells from PBMCs. All receptors come from a human donor with Susac syndrome.

The chain employs TRBV28 and TRBJ1-2; 10 bases agree with TRBD1. In germline, CDR1 is MDHEN, CDR2 SYDVKM. V lost 5 bases to trimming and J lost 3 bases; unmatched junction nucleotides: 15. The CDR3 is 18 amino acids. The chain's CDR3 is CASSPPRQGASADYGYTF. Written as DNA, the CDR3 is TGTGCCAGCAGTCCGCCTAGACAGGGGGCCTCGGCAGACTATGGCTACACCTTC.

The chain combines TRBV5-4 with TRBJ1-2; no clear D. This CDR3 is built from 15 residues. The germline gives CDR1 SGHNT, CDR2 YYREEE (reference sequence). Trimming removed 1 base at V and 4 bases at J, with 14 bases between. The CDR3 DNA follows: TGTGCCAGCAGCTTGCTGGACCGGGAACTCTATGGCTACACCTTC. Its translation is CASSLLDRELYGYTF.

CDR3: CASTVVGGAQPQHF. In DNA, the CDR3 is TGTGCCAGCACGGTGGTGGGGGGGGCTCAGCCCCAGCATTTT. This chain connects TRBV28 to TRBJ1-5, with a possible D match to TRBD1 (6 bases). The CDR3 consists of 14 residues. Between the trimmed V and J ends, which lost 7 bases and 6 bases, there was a span of 16 bases. CDR1 and CDR2 from the germline V gene are MDHEN and SYDVKM. Based on the CDR3 plus reference TRBV28 and TRBJ1-5, the full variable domain is DVKVTQSSRYLVKRTGEKVFLECVQDMDHENMFWYRQDPGLGLRLIYFSYDVKMKEKGDIPEGYSVSREKKERFSLILESASTNQTSMYLCASTVVGGAQPQHFGDGTRLSIL.

The V call is TRBV4-3, the J call TRBJ2-7, with unresolved D. This CDR3 contains 15 residues. The V gene's germline CDR1 is LGHNA and CDR2 YSLEER. The V end was cut by 0 bases, the J end by 4 bases, with 13 bases between. The CDR3 loop is CASSQDPVPPYEQYF. The DNA for the CDR3 is TGCGCCAGCAGCCAAGATCCAGTCCCACCATACGAGCAGTACTTC.

The genes are TRBV20-1 and TRBJ2-5; no clear D gene. The CDR3 is made up of 14 amino acids. Germline V lookup: CDR1 DFQATT, CDR2 SNEGSKA (reference sequence). V lost 4 bases and J 1 base, leaving 13 bases between the germline ends. The CDR3 nucleotides are TGCAGTGCTACTCTTACAGTTTCCCAAGAGACCCAGTACTTC. Residues: CSATLTVSQETQYF.

The chain carries TRBV30 and TRBJ1-4; maybe TRBD1 (5 bases). The CDR3 consists of 15 residues. Trimming removed 4 bases at V and 3 bases at J, with 15 bases between. Germline CDR1 and CDR2: GTSNPN and SVGIG (reference sequence). The CDR3 is CAWIGRGVANEKLFF. CDR3 bases: TGTGCCTGGATAGGGAGGGGCGTAGCTAATGAAAAACTGTTTTTT.

V usage is TRBV20-1 and J usage is TRBJ1-2; 7 bases match TRBD1. CDR3 length equals 16 residues. Germline CDR1 DFQATT, CDR2 SNEGSKA (reference sequence). The V gene end was trimmed by 5 bases and the J gene end by 3 bases; junction bases not matched to a gene: 15. CDR3 amino acids: CSAPRSGTANDYGYTF. CDR3 in DNA: TGCAGTGCTCCTCGAAGCGGGACAGCTAATGACTATGGCTACACCTTC.

The rearrangement joins TRBV29-1 to TRBJ2-4; unclear D gene. This CDR3 region has 13 residues. Germline values: CDR1 SQVTM, CDR2 ANQGSEA. V was trimmed by 4 bases and J by 7 bases, leaving 14 bases between them. CDR3 in DNA: TGCAGCGTTGCAGGCAGGTCGGCGAACATTCAGTACTTC. Its translation is CSVAGRSANIQYF.